The sequence of this T cell receptor beta chain was determined in a study of monozygotic twins with inflammatory bowel disease. From its re-call of the 5' RACE reads, TCRdb lists each CDR3 protein once, without DNA. The table gives about 380,000 distinct CDR3 sequences; the top ten clones make up roughly 2.6% of it. Germline CDR1 and CDR2: SGHRS and YFSETQ. The CDR3 consists of 16 residues. J is TRBJ2-2 and V is TRBV5-1; TCRdb selects TRBD1, and the lack of DNA leaves this call unchecked. Sequences were obtained from blood. This TCR was sampled from a human donor with ulcerative colitis or Crohn's disease, or a healthy co-twin of an affected twin (not recorded which). The CDR3 region is CASSPQLGVGTGELFF.